The 30 T cell receptor beta chains below were found in one sample sequenced in a study of T cell repertoires in cytomegalovirus infection. From the reads, TCRdb called clonotypes with MiXCR, one entry per CDR3 protein. The sample lists some 38,000 distinct CDR3 sequences; about 54% were seen once. What these receptors recognize is not known. The material sequenced was CD8+ T cells from cultured PBMCs, taken from culture after CMV antigen stimulation. Every receptor here comes from a human donor in good health (CMV status not recorded). Some clones in this sample may be carry-over from other donors' samples.

The chain carries TRBV6-1 and TRBJ1-1; D ambiguous. The CDR3 totals 13 residues. Trimming shortened V by 5 bases and J by 0 bases, and 7 bases separated the two germline ends. The germline V gene encodes CDR1 MNHNS and CDR2 SASEGT. The CDR3 is CASSFRVNTEAFF. DNA for the CDR3: TGTGCCAGCAGTTTTCGGGTGAACACTGAAGCTTTCTTT.

J is TRBJ2-7 and V is TRBV4-1; D may match TRBD1 or TRBD2 (6 bases each). The CDR3 extends over 17 amino acids. Looked up from germline, CDR1 is MGHRA and CDR2 is YSYEKL. V lost 8 bases and J 0 bases, leaving 23 bases between the germline ends. The CDR3 coding sequence is TGCGCCAGCTCGGTTTCTAGGTTCGGGGGCGGCTCCTACGAGCAGTACTTC. Protein sequence: CASSVSRFGGGSYEQYF.

This clonotype has more than one count but fewer than ten. The J gene is TRBJ2-7, the V gene TRBV2; 7 bases match TRBD2. J gave up 0 bases and V 7 bases, and 15 bases lay outside the gene matches. Germline assignment: CDR1 SNHLY and CDR2 FYNNEI. This CDR3 contains 17 residues. This CDR3 is CASTSPPPRGSSYEQYF. As DNA, the CDR3 is TGTGCCAGCACGAGCCCCCCCCCCCGCGGGAGCTCCTACGAGCAGTACTTC.

The rearrangement joins TRBV14 to TRBJ1-1, with TRBD1 matching over 8 bases. The CDR3 consists of 12 residues. CDR1 SGHDN and CDR2 FVKESK come from the germline V gene. The V gene end was trimmed by 1 base and the J gene end by 8 bases; junction bases not matched to a gene: 0. DNA for the CDR3: TGTGCCAGCAGCCAAGGGACAGGGGAAGCTTTCTTT. Encoded protein: CASSQGTGEAFF.

The V gene is TRBV5-1, the J gene TRBJ1-1; maybe TRBD1 (6 bases). V lost 0 bases and J lost 1, with 13 bases in between. The CDR3 spans 16 residues. Looked up from germline, CDR1 is SGHRS and CDR2 is YFSETQ. The CDR3 DNA reads TGCGCCAGCAGCTTGGTCACCGGGACATGGAACACTGAAGCTTTCTTT. It translates to CASSLVTGTWNTEAFF.

The chain recombines TRBV6-6 with TRBJ2-1, with 10 bases matching TRBD2. Germline V gives CDR1 MNHNY, CDR2 SVGAGI (reference sequence). With 2 bases clipped from V and 8 bases from J, the junction kept 15 bases outside the gene matches. The length of the CDR3 is 18 residues. The CDR3 nucleotides are TGTGCCAGCAGTTACCTAGTACCGGGACTAGCGCCAGGCGATGAGCAGTTCTTC. Its translation: CASSYLVPGLAPGDEQFF.

The CDR3 loop reads CSARGDSYNEQFF. CDR3 nucleotide sequence: TGCAGTGCTAGAGGAGACTCTTACAATGAGCAGTTCTTC. The chain uses TRBV20-1 and TRBJ2-1; D not resolved. CDR3 length equals 13 residues. The V end was cut by 1 base, the J end by 4 bases, with 8 bases between. The germline CDR1 and CDR2 sequences are DFQATT and SNEGSKA (reference sequence).

CDR3 bases: TGTGCCAGCCACGCCCCGGGGGCCCCCTACGAGCAGTACTTC. It yields the protein CASHAPGAPYEQYF. This chain joins TRBV12-3 or TRBV12-4 and TRBJ2-7; D assignment may be TRBD1 or TRBD2 (6 bases each). Trimming removed 8 bases at V and 2 bases at J, with 16 bases between. The CDR3 covers 14 residues.

The gene calls are TRBV9 and TRBJ2-7, with 8 bases fitting TRBD1. The V gene's germline CDR1 is SGDLS and CDR2 YYNGEE. Trimming at V came to 4 bases and at J to 6 bases, leaving 15 bases not matched to a gene. The CDR3 is made up of 16 amino acids. The CDR3 is CASSSNGWTGFSEQYF. For the CDR3, the DNA is TGTGCCAGCAGCTCTAACGGGTGGACAGGGTTCAGCGAGCAGTACTTC.

The chain uses TRBV27 and TRBJ2-3; 16 bases fit TRBD2. Germline CDR1 and CDR2: MNHEY and SMNVEV (reference sequence). The J segment lost 4 bases and the V segment lost 5 bases, leaving 3 bases of the junction unmatched. The CDR3 length is 16 residues. CDR3 residues: CASSAGTSGGADTQYF. CDR3 sequence (DNA): TGTGCCAGCAGTGCCGGGACTAGCGGGGGGGCAGATACGCAGTATTTT.

A few counts support this clonotype. The V and J genes are TRBV28 and TRBJ2-7, with 8 bases matching TRBD2. Germline V gene sequence: CDR1 MDHEN, CDR2 SYDVKM. The CDR3 is 16 residues long. V trimming: 4 bases; J trimming: 6 bases; junction bases outside the gene matches: 14. The CDR3 nucleotides are TGTGCCAGCAGTTCTCCCGCTGAGCGGGAGTATGGCGAGCAGTACTTC. This translates into CASSSPAEREYGEQYF.

The chain couples TRBV12-3 or TRBV12-4 to TRBJ2-5; D call uncertain. CDR3 size: 12 residues. Deletions cut 3 bases from V and 5 bases from J, with 7 bases between. The CDR3 nucleotides read TGTGCCAGCAGTTTCGCGGAGGAGACCCAGTACTTC. It is translated as CASSFAEETQYF.

The chain has TRBV6-8 and TRBJ2-5; no reliable D call. The CDR3 extends over 11 amino acids. Trimming removed 5 bases from V and 4 bases from J, with 5 bases in between. Germline lookup yields CDR1 MNHGY and CDR2 SAAAGT. The CDR3 DNA reads as TGTGCCAGCAGTCGAGGAGAGACCCAGTACTTC. The encoded protein is CASSRGETQYF.

V is TRBV4-2 and J is TRBJ2-1, with 11 positions matching TRBD2. This CDR3 is built from 18 residues. V lost 0 bases, J lost 9 bases, and 13 bases stayed unmatched. Germline CDR1 is LGHNA and CDR2 is YNFKEQ. As DNA, the CDR3 is TGTGCCAGCAGCCAAGATCTCCCACTAGCGGGAGTAGGATTTGAGCAGTTCTTC. This translates into CASSQDLPLAGVGFEQFF.

The chain carries TRBV9 and TRBJ2-3, with TRBD2 as a possible D gene (5 bases). CDR3 length: 16 amino acids. The V and J ends lost 0 bases and 5 bases respectively, with 16 bases between them. Germline assignment: CDR1 SGDLS and CDR2 YYNGEE. The CDR3 region is CASSVGPKVAGDTQYF. The CDR3 DNA is TGTGCCAGCAGCGTAGGGCCCAAAGTGGCGGGAGATACGCAGTATTTT.

This chain connects TRBV27 to TRBJ2-3; tentatively, D is TRBD2 (6 bases). Per the germline V gene, CDR1 is MNHEY and CDR2 is SMNVEV (reference sequence). V was cut by 6 bases and J by 6 bases, with 28 bases left in between. The CDR3 consists of 18 residues. This CDR3 is CASRTSWGWGSDTDTQYF. The CDR3 coding sequence is TGTGCCAGCAGGACTAGTTGGGGGTGGGGGTCGGACACGGATACGCAGTATTTT.

The CDR3 is CASSLSPGLAGGTQATGELFF. The CDR3 coding sequence is TGTGCCAGCAGTTTATCCCCTGGACTAGCGGGGGGAACCCAGGCCACCGGGGAGCTGTTTTTT. The V and J genes are TRBV27 and TRBJ2-2; TRBD2 aligns across 14 bases. Trimming at V came to 0 bases and at J to 4 bases, leaving 13 bases not matched to a gene. CDR3 length equals 21 residues. The germline gives CDR1 MNHEY, CDR2 SMNVEV (reference sequence).

This clonotype was counted only a few times. The V gene is TRBV19, the J gene TRBJ2-3; D ambiguous. Germline V gene lookup returns CDR1 LNHDA and CDR2 SQIVND (reference sequence). CDR3 length equals 11 residues. V lost 5 bases and J lost 6, with 6 bases in between. The CDR3 DNA reads as TGTGCCAGTAGTCATTCCGATACGCAGTATTTT. Translating it yields CASSHSDTQYF.

The chain combines TRBV7-4 with TRBJ1-5; TRBD1 aligns across 9 bases. The CDR3 covers 16 residues. Germline assignment: CDR1 SGHVT and CDR2 SQSDAQ. Trimming at V came to 5 bases and at J to 6 bases, leaving 11 bases not matched to a gene. The CDR3 here is CASSLGCGQGTQPQHF. The DNA of the CDR3 is TGTGCCAGCAGCCTAGGCTGCGGACAGGGGACTCAGCCCCAGCATTTT.

A few counts support this clonotype. The chain recombines TRBV28 with TRBJ2-3; TRBD1 matches at 11 bases. This CDR3 region has 15 residues. From germline, CDR1 is MDHEN and CDR2 SYDVKM. V was clipped by 8 bases and J by 3 bases; unmatched bases: 7. In DNA form, the CDR3 reads TGTGCCAGCGTCAGGGACAGGGGGTTAACAGATACGCAGTATTTT. This codes for CASVRDRGLTDTQYF.

CDR3 loop: CASSPLGGLSSYNEQFF. CDR3 coding DNA: TGTGCCAGCAGCCCCCTTGGAGGGTTGAGCTCCTACAATGAGCAGTTCTTC. This sequence joins TRBV7-6 and TRBJ2-1; D is possibly TRBD2 (6 bases). Trimming took off 5 bases at V and 0 bases at J, with 17 bases between the two ends. The CDR3 has 17 amino acids. Germline CDR1 reads SGHVS; CDR2 reads FNYEAQ.

The chain couples TRBV6-1 to TRBJ2-1, with 13 bases lining up with TRBD2. V lost 5 bases to trimming and J lost 12 bases; unmatched junction nucleotides: 10. The V gene's germline CDR1 is MNHNS and CDR2 SASEGT. The CDR3 has 15 residues. The CDR3 sequence: CASSPRTSGRTSQFF. The CDR3 region has the DNA TGTGCCAGCAGTCCCCGGACTAGCGGGAGAACGTCGCAGTTCTTC.

This clonotype was counted a few times. The chain has TRBV28 and TRBJ1-1; TRBD1 aligns across 7 bases. V lost 6 bases and J lost 5; bases outside the gene matches: 12. The CDR3 contains 15 residues. In germline, CDR1 is MDHEN, CDR2 SYDVKM. As DNA, the CDR3 is TGTGCCAGCAGCCACCAGGGGGATCACGGGACTGAAGCTTTCTTT. It is translated as CASSHQGDHGTEAFF.

CDR3 sequence reads: CASTPSGASGFSTDTQYF. The CDR3 DNA reads as TGTGCCAGCACCCCATCCGGGGCTAGCGGGTTTAGCACAGATACGCAGTATTTT. V and J are TRBV28 and TRBJ2-3; 8 bases match TRBD2. The germline V gene encodes CDR1 MDHEN and CDR2 SYDVKM. The CDR3 extends over 18 amino acids. V dropped 7 bases and J dropped 0; count of bases not matched to a gene: 15.

This clonotype has ten or more counts. The chain couples TRBV11-1 to TRBJ1-1; 10 nucleotides match TRBD1. J gave up 6 bases and V 7 bases, and 8 bases lay outside the gene matches. The CDR3 sequence is 14 residues long. Germline V lookup: CDR1 SGHAT, CDR2 FQDESV (reference sequence). CDR3 sequence (DNA): TGTGCCAGCATACCCGGGACAGGGGTTTCTGAAGCTTTCTTT. Translated, it gives CASIPGTGVSEAFF.

V gene TRBV14 combines with J gene TRBJ1-1, with 9 nucleotides matching TRBD1. The CDR3 consists of 16 residues. CDR1 is SGHDN and CDR2 is FVKESK in the germline V gene. V lost 1 base to trimming and J lost 2 bases; unmatched junction nucleotides: 5. The CDR3 DNA sequence: TGTGCCAGCAGCCAAGCGATGGGACAGGGAAACACTGAAGCTTTCTTT. As protein: CASSQAMGQGNTEAFF.

This rearrangement joins TRBV12-3 or TRBV12-4 to TRBJ1-1; D is perhaps TRBD1 (5 bases). This CDR3 has 15 residues. Trimming pared 6 bases from V and 5 bases from J, leaving 19 bases between. The CDR3 spells CASSLHGGGVTEAFF. The CDR3 nucleotides are TGTGCCAGCAGCCTACATGGGGGGGGAGTGACTGAAGCTTTCTTT.

This clonotype occurred a few times. V usage is TRBV23-1 and J usage is TRBJ1-5; D gene uncertain. TRBV23-1 counts as an open reading frame of uncertain function. The V gene lost 0 bases and the J gene lost 8 bases, with 5 bases spanning the gap. The CDR3 runs 12 residues. This chain's CDR3 is CASSQSRKPQHF. CDR3 nucleotide sequence: TGCGCCAGCAGTCAATCGAGAAAGCCCCAGCATTTT.

In its sample, this clonotype was seen many times. The rearrangement uses TRBV11-2 and TRBJ1-1; TRBD1 might be the D (5 bases). V was pared by 0 bases and J by 4 bases, with 12 bases between. CDR1 is SGHAT, CDR2 FQNNGV, per germline. The CDR3 has 15 amino acids. DNA for the CDR3: TGTGCCAGCAGCTTAGATGGGGGGATGGTCACTGAAGCTTTCTTT. It is translated as CASSLDGGMVTEAFF. Full variable domain (missing parts from reference TRBV11-2 and TRBJ1-1): EAGVAQSPRYKIIEKRQSVAFWCNPISGHATLYWYQQILGQGPKLLIQFQNNGVVDDSQLPKDRFSAERLKGVDSTLKIQPAKLEDSAVYLCASSLDGGMVTEAFFGQGTRLTVV.

The rearrangement links TRBV29-1 to TRBJ1-4; no reliable D call. The CDR3 consists of 13 residues. V lost 5 bases to trimming and J lost 8 bases, with 15 bases between them. CDR1 is SQVTM and CDR2 is ANQGSEA in the germline V gene. CDR3 bases: TGCAGCGTTCAAAGAAACCCCCGAGAAAAACTGTTTTTT. It yields the protein CSVQRNPREKLFF.